What follows is one TCR beta chain and its context. Its antigen is as yet unknown. Individuals selected for sequencing had exhibited CD8+CD57+ cell expansion on flow cytometry. As a group, the patients uniformly had severe acquired aplastic anemia. Patients were therapy-naive when their blood was sampled. The record originates from a study of CD8+CD57+ T cells in acquired aplastic anemia. General study findings and limits: Patients carried CD8+CD57+ cells that were less diverse than their total CD4+ and CD8+ pools. Around 29 CD8+ CDR3 sequences were shared between patients and controls. The CD8+ Simpson's diversity of patients and controls was not significantly different.

Genomic DNA was employed as the template in profiling TCR beta VDJ and CDR3. One entry per CDR3 protein results from TCRdb running MiXCR on the reads. Among 15,000 to 20,000 distinct CDR3 sequences listed, roughly two fifths were seen once. The V end lost 7 bases, the J end lost 5 bases, and 24 bases lay between the germline ends. This CDR3 spans 16 amino acids. Per germline, CDR1 WNHNN and CDR2 SYGVQD (reference sequence). Sequencing was performed on CD8+CD57+ T cells sorted from PBMCs. Regarding subset: bead-enriched CD8+CD57+ effector memory T cells from SAA patients. The gene calls are TRBV10-1 and TRBJ2-7; a weak D match, TRBD2 (5 bases). The origin of this receptor is a human donor with aplastic anemia. CDR3 DNA: TGCGCCAGCACCCCGAGGGTGAGACTACAGCTCCACGAGCAGTACTTC. This gives the protein CASTPRVRLQLHEQYF.